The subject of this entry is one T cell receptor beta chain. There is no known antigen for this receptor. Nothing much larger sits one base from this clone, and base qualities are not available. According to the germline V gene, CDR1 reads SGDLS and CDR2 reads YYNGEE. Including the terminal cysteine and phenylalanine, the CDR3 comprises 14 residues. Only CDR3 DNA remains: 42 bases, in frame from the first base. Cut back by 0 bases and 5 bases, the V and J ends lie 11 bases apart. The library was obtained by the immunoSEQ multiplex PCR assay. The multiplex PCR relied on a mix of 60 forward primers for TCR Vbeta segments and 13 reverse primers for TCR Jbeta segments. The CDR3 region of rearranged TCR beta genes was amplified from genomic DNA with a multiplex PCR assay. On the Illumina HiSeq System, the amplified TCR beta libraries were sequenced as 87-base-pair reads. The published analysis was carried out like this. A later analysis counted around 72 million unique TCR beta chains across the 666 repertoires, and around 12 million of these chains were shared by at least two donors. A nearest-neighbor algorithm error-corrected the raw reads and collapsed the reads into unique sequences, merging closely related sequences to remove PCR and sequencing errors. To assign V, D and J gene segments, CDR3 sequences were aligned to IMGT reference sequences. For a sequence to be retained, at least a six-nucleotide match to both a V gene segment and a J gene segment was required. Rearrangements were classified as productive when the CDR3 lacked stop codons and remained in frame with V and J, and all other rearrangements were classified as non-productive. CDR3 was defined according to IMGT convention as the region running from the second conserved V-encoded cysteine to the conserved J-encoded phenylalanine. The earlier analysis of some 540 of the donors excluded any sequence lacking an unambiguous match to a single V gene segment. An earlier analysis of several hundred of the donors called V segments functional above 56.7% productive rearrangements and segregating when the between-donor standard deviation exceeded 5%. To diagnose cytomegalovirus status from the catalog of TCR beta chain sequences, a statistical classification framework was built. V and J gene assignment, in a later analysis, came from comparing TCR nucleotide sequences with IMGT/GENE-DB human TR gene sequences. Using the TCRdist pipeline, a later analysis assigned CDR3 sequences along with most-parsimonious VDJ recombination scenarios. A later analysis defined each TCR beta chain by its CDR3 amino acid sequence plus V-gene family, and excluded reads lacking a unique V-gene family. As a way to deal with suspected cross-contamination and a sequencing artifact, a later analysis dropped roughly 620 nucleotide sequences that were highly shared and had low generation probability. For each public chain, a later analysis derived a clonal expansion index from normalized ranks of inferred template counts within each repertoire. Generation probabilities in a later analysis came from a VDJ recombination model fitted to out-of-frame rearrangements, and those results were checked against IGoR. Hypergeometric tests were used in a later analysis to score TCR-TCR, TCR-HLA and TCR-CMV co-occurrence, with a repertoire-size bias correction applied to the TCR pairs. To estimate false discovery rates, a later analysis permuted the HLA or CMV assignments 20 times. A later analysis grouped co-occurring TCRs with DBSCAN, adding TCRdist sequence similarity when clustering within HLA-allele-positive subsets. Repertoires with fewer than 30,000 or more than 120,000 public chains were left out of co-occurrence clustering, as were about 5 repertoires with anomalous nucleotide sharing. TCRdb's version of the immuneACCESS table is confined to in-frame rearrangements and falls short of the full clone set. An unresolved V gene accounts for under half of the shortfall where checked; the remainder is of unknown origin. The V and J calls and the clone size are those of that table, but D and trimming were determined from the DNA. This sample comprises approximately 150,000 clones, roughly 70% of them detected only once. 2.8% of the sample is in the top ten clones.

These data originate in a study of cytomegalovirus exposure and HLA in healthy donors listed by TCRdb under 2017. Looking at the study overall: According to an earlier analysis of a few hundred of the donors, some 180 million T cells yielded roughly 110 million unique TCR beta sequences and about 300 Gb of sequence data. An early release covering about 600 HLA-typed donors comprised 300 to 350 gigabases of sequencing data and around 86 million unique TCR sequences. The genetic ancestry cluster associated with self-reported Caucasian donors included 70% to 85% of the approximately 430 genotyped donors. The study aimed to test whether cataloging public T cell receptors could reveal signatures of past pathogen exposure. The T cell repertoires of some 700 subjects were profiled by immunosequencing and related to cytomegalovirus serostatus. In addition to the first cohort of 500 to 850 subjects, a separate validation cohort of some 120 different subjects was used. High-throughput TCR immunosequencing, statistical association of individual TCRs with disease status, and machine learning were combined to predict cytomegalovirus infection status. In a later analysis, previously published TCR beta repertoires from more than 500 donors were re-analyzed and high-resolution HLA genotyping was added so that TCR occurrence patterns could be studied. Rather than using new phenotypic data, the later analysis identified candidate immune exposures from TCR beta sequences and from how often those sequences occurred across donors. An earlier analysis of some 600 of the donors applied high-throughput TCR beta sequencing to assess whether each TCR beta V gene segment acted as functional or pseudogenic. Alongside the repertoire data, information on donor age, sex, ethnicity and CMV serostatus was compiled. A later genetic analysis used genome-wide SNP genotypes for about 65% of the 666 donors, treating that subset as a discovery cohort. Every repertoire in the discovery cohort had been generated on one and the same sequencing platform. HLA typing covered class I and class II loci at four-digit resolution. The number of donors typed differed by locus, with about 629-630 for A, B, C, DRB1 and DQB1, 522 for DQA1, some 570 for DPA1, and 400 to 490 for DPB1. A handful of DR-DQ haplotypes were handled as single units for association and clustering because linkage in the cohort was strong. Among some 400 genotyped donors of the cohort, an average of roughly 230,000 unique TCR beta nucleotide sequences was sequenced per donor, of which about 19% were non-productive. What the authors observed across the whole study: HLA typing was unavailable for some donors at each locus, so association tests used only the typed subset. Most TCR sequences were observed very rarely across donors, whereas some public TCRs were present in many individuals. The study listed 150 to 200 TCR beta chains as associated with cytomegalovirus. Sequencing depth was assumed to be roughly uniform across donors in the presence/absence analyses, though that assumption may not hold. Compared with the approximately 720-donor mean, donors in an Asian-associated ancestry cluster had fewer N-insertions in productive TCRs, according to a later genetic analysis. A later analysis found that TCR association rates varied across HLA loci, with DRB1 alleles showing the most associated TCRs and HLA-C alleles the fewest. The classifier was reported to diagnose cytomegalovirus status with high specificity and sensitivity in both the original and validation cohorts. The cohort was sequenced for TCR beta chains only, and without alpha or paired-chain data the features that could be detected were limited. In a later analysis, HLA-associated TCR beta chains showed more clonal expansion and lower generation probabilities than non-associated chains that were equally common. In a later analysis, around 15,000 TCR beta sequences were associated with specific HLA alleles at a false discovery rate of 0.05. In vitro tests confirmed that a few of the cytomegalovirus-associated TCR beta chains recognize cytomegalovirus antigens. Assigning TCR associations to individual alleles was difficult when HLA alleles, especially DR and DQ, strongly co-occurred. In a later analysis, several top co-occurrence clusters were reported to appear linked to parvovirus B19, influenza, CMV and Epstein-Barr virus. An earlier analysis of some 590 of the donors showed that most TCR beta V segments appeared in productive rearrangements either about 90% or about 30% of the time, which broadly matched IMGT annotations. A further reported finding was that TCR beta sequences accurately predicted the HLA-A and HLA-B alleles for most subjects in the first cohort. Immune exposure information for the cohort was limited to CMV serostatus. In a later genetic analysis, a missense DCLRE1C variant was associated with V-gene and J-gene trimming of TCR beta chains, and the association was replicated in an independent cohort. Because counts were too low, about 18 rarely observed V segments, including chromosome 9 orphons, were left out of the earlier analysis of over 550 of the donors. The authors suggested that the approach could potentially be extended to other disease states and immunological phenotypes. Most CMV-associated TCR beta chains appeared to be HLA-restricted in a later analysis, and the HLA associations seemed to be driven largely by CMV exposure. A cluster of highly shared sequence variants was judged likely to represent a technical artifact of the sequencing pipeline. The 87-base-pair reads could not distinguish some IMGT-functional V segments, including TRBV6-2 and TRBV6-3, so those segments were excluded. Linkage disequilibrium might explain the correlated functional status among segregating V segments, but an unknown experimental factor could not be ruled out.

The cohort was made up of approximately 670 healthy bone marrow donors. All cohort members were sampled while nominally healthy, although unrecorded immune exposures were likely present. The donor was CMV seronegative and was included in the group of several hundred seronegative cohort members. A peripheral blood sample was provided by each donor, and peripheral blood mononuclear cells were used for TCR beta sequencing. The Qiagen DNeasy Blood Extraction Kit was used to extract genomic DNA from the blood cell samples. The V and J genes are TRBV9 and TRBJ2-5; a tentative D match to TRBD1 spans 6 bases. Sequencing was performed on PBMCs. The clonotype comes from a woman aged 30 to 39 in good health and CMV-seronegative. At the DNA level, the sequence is TGTGCCAGCAGCGTAGGCACAGGGTACGAGACCCAGTACTTC. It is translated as CASSVGTGYETQYF.